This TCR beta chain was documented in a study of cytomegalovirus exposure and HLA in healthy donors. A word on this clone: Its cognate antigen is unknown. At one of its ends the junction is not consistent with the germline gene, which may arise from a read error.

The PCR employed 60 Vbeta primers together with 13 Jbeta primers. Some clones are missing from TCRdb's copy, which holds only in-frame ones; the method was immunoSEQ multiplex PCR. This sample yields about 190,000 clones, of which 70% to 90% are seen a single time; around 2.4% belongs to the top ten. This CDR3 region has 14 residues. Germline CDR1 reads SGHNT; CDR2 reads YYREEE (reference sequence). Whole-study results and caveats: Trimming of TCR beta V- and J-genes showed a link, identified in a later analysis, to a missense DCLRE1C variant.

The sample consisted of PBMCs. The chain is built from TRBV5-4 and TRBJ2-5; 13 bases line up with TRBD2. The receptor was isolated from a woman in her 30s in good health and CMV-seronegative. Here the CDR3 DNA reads TGTGTCAGCAAACTAGCGGGAGGGGGCGAGACCCAGTACTTC. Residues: CVSKLAGGGETQYF.